This T cell receptor (beta chain) was retrieved from a study of blood T cell repertoires in COVID-19. Study-wide background: COVID-19 samples, acute and convalescent, were from the United States, Italy and Spain. T cells, B-cell-depleted T cells, or PBMCs supplied cDNA or gDNA.

Original handling: Scientists estimated how many nucleated cells there were by amplifying reference gene primers. The table came from immunoSEQ multiplex PCR; TCRdb's copy has only in-frame clones and leaves some out. D and trimming come from the DNA, and the V and J calls and clone size come from that table. Seen here are about 80,000 clones, over 70% observed once, and the top ten hold roughly 15%. This clone was observed a single time. This CDR3 has 14 residues. The V gene lost 0 bases and the J gene lost 4 bases, with 9 bases spanning the gap. Germline V gene sequence: CDR1 MNHNY, CDR2 SVGAGI (reference sequence).

This chain connects TRBV6-6 to TRBJ1-1; D possibly corresponds to TRBD1 (6 bases). Sample: peripheral blood. The receptor was isolated from a human donor in a cohort sampled during active COVID-19. CDR3 coding DNA: TGTGCCAGCAGTTACTCGTTAGGGGGCACTGAAGCTTTCTTT. This encodes CASSYSLGGTEAFF.